A single TCR beta chain is shown here with its context. This clone turned up a few times. This clone's antigen is unknown. No clone much larger than this one lies a single base away; base qualities are absent. Unmatched junction bases come to 6, with V trimmed by 5 bases and J by 1 base. CDR1 MNHEY and CDR2 SVGEGT were looked up in the germline V gene. The CDR3 holds 17 amino acids from the cysteine to the phenylalanine. The CDR3 DNA has 51 bases and is translated from base 1. TCRbeta CDR3 regions were amplified from genomic DNA by means of the immunoSEQ Assay, a bias-controlled multiplex PCR. The original methods were these. The number of nucleated cells in each sample was estimated by amplification of reference gene primers within the assay. To quantify the absolute abundance of each unique TCRbeta CDR3 rearrangement, sequence reads were collapsed and filtered. For each sample, productive Simpson clonality was calculated by taking the square root of Simpson's diversity index across productive rearrangements. What TCRdb holds here is the immuneACCESS table cut down to in-frame rearrangements. Part of the clones is not present; checked against another copy, under half of the missing clones reflect an unresolved V gene, and the others are unexplained. That table furnishes V, J and clone size, whereas the DNA furnished D and trimming. This sample comprises about 290,000 clones, around 81% of them detected only once. Around 4.5% of the sample comes from the top ten.

The data stem from a study of blood T cell repertoires in COVID-19 (TCRdb year 2020). Background for the entire study: Collaborator samples came from the United States, Italy and Spain and covered acute and convalescent phases of COVID-19. Samples came from the ongoing ImmuneRACE study (first 160 participants) plus 1,254 subjects from 6 global collaborators. Deeply sampled blood TCRbeta repertoires from subjects exposed to, actively infected with, or recovered from COVID-19 were included in the dataset. The material from the prospective study consisted of cDNA or gDNA derived from T cells, B-cell-depleted T cells, or PBMCs. Where available, HLA class I and class II types were obtained from metadata supplied by the sample provider rather than from assay-based typing. The repertoires were released in a freely available public database meant as a resource for research on the immune response to SARS-CoV-2. A de-identified subject ID, COVID-19 status, age in years and sex were almost always included in the sample metadata. The paper as a whole reports these results and caveats: The quantity of clinical and demographic metadata differed by source and by participant and was supplied without curation.

The collaborating institutions used their own protocols to collect whole blood in K2EDTA tubes. For TCRbeta analysis, collaborator samples were shipped as frozen whole blood, as isolated PBMCs, or as DNA extracted from either sample type. The rearranged chain carries TRBV6-2 or TRBV6-3 and TRBJ2-1; the junction holds 12 bases that match TRBD2. The sequence was obtained from a woman aged 45 to 65 with active or convalescent COVID-19. Specimen: peripheral blood. The CDR3 region has the sequence CASSDTSGRKSYNEQFF. The sequence in DNA is TGTGCCAGCAGTGATACTAGCGGGAGGAAATCCTACAATGAGCAGTTCTTC.